This TCR beta chain originates from a study of T-cell memory formation after mild COVID-19. Notes on the study in general: Proof of SARS-CoV-2 specificity was absent for the second-wave clones that crested on day 37.

TCRdb used MiXCR to reprocess the 5' RACE reads, holding one entry per CDR3 protein. Of a few hundred thousand distinct CDR3 sequences listed, about 13% were seen once; the top ten hold around 20%. Notes on this clonotype: Antigen unknown.

Sequencing input: PBMCs or a T cell subset sorted from them (not recorded which). The receptor was isolated from a man aged 18 to 35 who had mild COVID-19 (a few samples of this study predate the infection). Cell type and time point are not known.

CDR3 in amino acids: CASRYRVSYEQYF. The CDR3 region has the DNA TGTGCCAGCAGATACAGGGTTTCCTACGAGCAGTACTTC. J is TRBJ2-7 and V is TRBV6-4, with D possibly being TRBD1 (6 bases). The CDR3 loop spans 13 amino acids. Germline V lookup: CDR1 MRHNA, CDR2 SNTAGT. Trimming took 6 bases from V and 1 from J, leaving 10 bases between them.